The rows below give T cell receptor beta chains drawn from one sample of a study of shared T cell receptors in the human thymus. Profiling relied on immunoSEQ multiplex PCR, and the TCRdb table lists in-frame clones only, not all of them. The repertoire holds roughly 410,000 clones, with roughly 94% as singletons. The sequenced sample consisted of thymocytes. The receptors were gathered from a human donor. The CDR3 runs from the conserved cysteine through the conserved F or W. The order of the fields is J gene, clone size, V gene, D gene, CDR3 protein, CDR3 DNA. A D gene is named only where the DNA matches it firmly. The size of a clone is reported for some rows only, either as once, few or many, or as a class for expanded clones.

TRBJ1-2	NA	TRBV5-4	NA	CASSWRGNNYGYTF	TGTGCCAGCAGCTGGCGGGGGAATAACTATGGCTACACCTTC
TRBJ2-1	NA	TRBV7-2	TRBD1	CASSPRRGRDNEQFF	TGTGCCAGCAGCCCCCGCAGGGGGCGCGACAATGAGCAGTTCTTC
TRBJ1-4	NA	TRBV28	NA	CASSLAYVATNEKLFF	TGTGCCAGCAGTTTAGCCTACGTCGCAACTAATGAAAAACTGTTTTTT
TRBJ2-1	NA	TRBV28	NA	CASRFELGEPHNEQFF	TGTGCCAGCAGGTTTGAATTGGGGGAGCCCCACAATGAGCAGTTCTTC
TRBJ1-2	NA	TRBV5-6	NA	CASSSDPGDYGYTF	TGTGCCAGCAGCTCCGACCCGGGAGACTATGGCTACACCTTC
TRBJ1-2	NA	TRBV27	NA	CASSPEGLNYGYTF	TGTGCCAGCAGTCCTGAGGGACTAAACTATGGCTACACCTTC
TRBJ1-4	NA	TRBV7-2	NA	CASSRALNEKLFF	TGTGCCAGCTCCAGGGCCCTAAATGAAAAACTGTTTTTT
TRBJ2-5	once	TRBV20-1	NA	CSAQRVQEQYF	TGCAGTGCTCAACGGGTCCAGGAGCAGTACTTC
TRBJ2-1	NA	TRBV5-6	TRBD2	CASSAGLAGLIGSYNEQFF	TGTGCCAGCAGCGCCGGACTAGCGGGACTAATAGGCTCCTACAATGAGCAGTTCTTC
TRBJ2-5	NA	TRBV7-3	NA	CASSLGSGAGESREHQETQYF	TGTGCCAGCAGCTTAGGGAGTGGGGCAGGGGAATCGCGGGAGCACCAAGAGACCCAGTACTTC
TRBJ2-6	NA	TRBV6-5	TRBD2	CASGGGGGANVLTF	TGTGCCAGCGGGGGGGGAGGAGGGGCCAACGTCCTGACTTTC
TRBJ2-5	NA	TRBV21-1	NA	CASSPYTGTGVPERETQYF	TGTGCCAGCAGCCCCTACACCGGGACAGGGGTTCCCGAGAGAGAGACCCAGTACTTC
TRBJ2-7	NA	TRBV6-5	TRBD1	CASRPGQGSYEQYF	TGTGCCAGCCGTCCGGGACAGGGTTCCTACGAGCAGTACTTC
TRBJ1-3	NA	TRBV7-9	NA	CAIFEGPSSGNTIYF	TGTGCCATCTTCGAGGGTCCAAGCTCTGGAAACACCATATATTTT
TRBJ2-3	NA	TRBV6-1	NA	CASRTGTPSTDTQYF	TGTGCCAGCAGAACCGGGACACCTAGCACAGATACGCAGTATTTT
TRBJ2-1	NA	TRBV10-2	NA	CASRDVSYNEQFF	TGCGCCAGCCGGGACGTATCCTACAATGAGCAGTTCTTC
TRBJ2-7	NA	TRBV14	TRBD1	CASSQDRAHEQYF	TGTGCCAGCAGCCAGGACAGGGCCCACGAGCAGTACTTC
TRBJ2-7	NA	TRBV6-1	NA	CASRSGTYSHEQYF	TGTGCCAGCAGATCCGGGACGTATTCGCACGAGCAGTACTTC
TRBJ2-7	NA	TRBV9	NA	CASSVRKGGDEQYF	TGTGCCAGCAGCGTAAGGAAGGGGGGAGACGAGCAGTACTTC
TRBJ2-5	NA	TRBV19	NA	CASSTQRGTEPETQYF	TGTGCCAGTAGTACACAAAGAGGGACCGAGCCGGAGACCCAGTACTTC
TRBJ2-3	NA	TRBV28	TRBD2	CASSLAGGPVRPTDTQYF	TGTGCCAGCAGTTTAGCGGGAGGGCCAGTGAGGCCGACAGATACGCAGTATTTT
TRBJ2-1	NA	TRBV6-4	TRBD1	CASSSPGQGDNEQFF	TGTGCCAGCAGTTCCCCCGGACAGGGCGACAATGAGCAGTTCTTC
TRBJ2-7	NA	TRBV6-1	NA	CASSVARAYEQYF	TGTGCCAGCAGTGTTGCCAGAGCCTACGAGCAGTACTTC
TRBJ2-3	NA	TRBV7-2	NA	CASSSRDPPTDTQYF	TGTGCCAGCAGTAGCCGGGACCCACCCACAGATACGCAGTATTTT
TRBJ2-5	NA	TRBV9	NA	CASSVILRVGGEAQETQYF	TGTGCCAGCAGCGTAATTTTAAGGGTGGGGGGAGAGGCTCAAGAGACCCAGTACTTC
TRBJ2-3	NA	TRBV19	NA	CASSIEAGSTDTQYF	TGTGCCAGTAGTATAGAGGCAGGAAGCACAGATACGCAGTATTTT
TRBJ2-1	NA	TRBV11-3	TRBD2	CASSRRLADYNEQFF	TGTGCCAGCAGCCGGCGACTAGCGGACTACAATGAGCAGTTCTTC
TRBJ2-7	NA	TRBV27	TRBD1	CASSLEGQVPYEQYF	TGTGCCAGCAGTTTAGAGGGACAGGTCCCCTACGAGCAGTACTTC
TRBJ2-3	NA	TRBV7-2	TRBD2	CASSLATSGRLDTQYF	TGTGCCAGCAGCTTAGCCACTAGCGGGAGATTAGATACGCAGTATTTT
TRBJ2-3	NA	TRBV30	NA	CASNQGGNTQYF	TGTGCCTCCAACCAGGGGGGAAATACGCAGTATTTT
TRBJ2-7	once	TRBV28	TRBD2	CASSLAGDSPYEQYF	TGTGCCAGCAGTCTAGCGGGAGATAGTCCCTACGAGCAGTACTTC
TRBJ2-4	NA	TRBV6-1	TRBD2	CASSAPGLVHRNIQYF	TGTGCCAGCAGTGCCCCGGGACTAGTTCACCGAAACATTCAGTACTTC
TRBJ1-3	NA	TRBV6-6	NA	CASSYSSGASGNTIYF	TGTGCCAGCAGTTACTCTTCAGGGGCCTCTGGAAACACCATATATTTT
TRBJ2-6	NA	TRBV9	TRBD1	CASSVASPLFAGQGSRGANVLTF	TGTGCCAGCAGCGTAGCTTCGCCCCTCTTTGCCGGACAGGGATCCAGAGGGGCCAACGTCCTGACTTTC
TRBJ2-3	once	TRBV27	NA	CASSSVADITDTQYF	TGTGCCAGCAGTTCCGTGGCGGATATCACAGATACGCAGTATTTT
TRBJ2-7	NA	TRBV4-1	TRBD2	CASSQELAGAEYF	TGCGCCAGCAGCCAGGAACTAGCGGGAGCGGAGTACTTC
TRBJ1-4	NA	TRBV28	NA	CASSLAGGRNEKLFF	TGTGCCAGCAGTTTAGCCGGCGGAAGGAATGAAAAACTGTTTTTT
TRBJ2-6	NA	TRBV4-1	TRBD2	CASSQGLAGGAANVLTF	TGCGCCAGCAGCCAAGGGCTAGCGGGAGGCGCGGCCAACGTCCTGACTTTC
TRBJ2-7	NA	TRBV10-3	TRBD2	CAISGTSGRAGEQYF	TGTGCCATTTCCGGGACTAGCGGGAGGGCCGGGGAGCAGTACTTC
TRBJ2-1	NA	TRBV19	TRBD2	CASSSPGLAGDCNEQFF	TGTGCCAGTAGTTCACCGGGACTAGCGGGAGATTGCAATGAGCAGTTCTTC
TRBJ2-1	NA	TRBV5-4	TRBD2	CASIEVEGTSGGYHNEQFF	TGTGCCAGCATCGAGGTGGAGGGGACTAGCGGGGGGTACCACAATGAGCAGTTCTTC
TRBJ2-7	NA	TRBV18	TRBD2	CASSPGLAGVEEQYF	TGTGCCAGCTCACCCGGACTAGCGGGAGTGGAAGAGCAGTACTTC
TRBJ2-7	NA	TRBV27	NA	CASRSSRGGSSYEQYF	TGTGCCAGCAGATCTTCTAGGGGGGGGAGCTCCTACGAGCAGTACTTC
TRBJ2-1	NA	TRBV6-4	NA	CASSDSEANEQFF	TGTGCCAGCAGTGACTCGGAAGCCAATGAGCAGTTCTTC
TRBJ2-7	once	TRBV27	NA	CASGREGEAWGEQYF	TGTGCCAGCGGTCGCGAGGGGGAGGCCTGGGGCGAGCAGTACTTC
TRBJ1-4	NA	TRBV9	NA	CASSVGGALNEKLFF	TGTGCCAGCAGCGTAGGGGGGGCCCTCAATGAAAAACTGTTTTTT
TRBJ2-7	NA	TRBV9	NA	CASSVRAQGDFYEQYF	TGTGCCAGCAGCGTAAGGGCACAGGGTGATTTTTACGAGCAGTACTTC
TRBJ2-5	NA	TRBV6-1	NA	CASRKTVQETQYF	TGTGCCAGCAGAAAGACAGTCCAAGAGACCCAGTACTTC
TRBJ1-2	NA	TRBV18	TRBD1	CASSPRTGTNYGYTF	TGTGCCAGCTCACCGCGGACAGGTACTAACTATGGCTACACCTTC
TRBJ1-2	NA	TRBV7-9	NA	CASTPSVLYYGYTF	TGTGCCAGCACCCCCTCCGTCCTATACTATGGCTACACCTTC
TRBJ2-7	NA	TRBV28	TRBD1	CASSSPAQGAGHEQYF	TGTGCCAGCAGTTCCCCAGCACAGGGGGCTGGACACGAGCAGTACTTC
TRBJ2-7	NA	TRBV27	NA	CASSLSFSYEQYF	TGTGCCAGCAGTTTGTCCTTTTCCTACGAGCAGTACTTC
TRBJ1-2	NA	TRBV27	TRBD1	CASSLQGMRGYTF	TGTGCCAGCAGTCTACAGGGGATGCGTGGCTACACCTTC
TRBJ1-5	NA	TRBV29-1	TRBD1	CSVDPGQRPSNQPQHF	TGCAGCGTCGACCCGGGACAGAGACCTAGCAATCAGCCCCAGCATTTT
TRBJ2-1	NA	TRBV11-2	TRBD2	CASSSPKTSGSSYNEQFF	TGTGCCAGCAGCTCCCCAAAGACTAGCGGGAGCTCCTACAATGAGCAGTTCTTC
TRBJ1-2	NA	TRBV18	NA	CASSPHAGPFYGYTF	TGTGCCAGCTCACCACACGCAGGCCCCTTCTATGGCTACACCTTC
TRBJ2-4	NA	TRBV5-1	NA	CASSYRGGAKNIQYF	TGCGCCAGCAGCTACCGTGGGGGGGCCAAAAACATTCAGTACTTC
TRBJ1-2	NA	TRBV28	NA	CASSWRRGGGYTF	TGTGCCAGCAGTTGGCGCCGGGGGGGCGGCTACACCTTC
TRBJ2-1	NA	TRBV6-1	TRBD2	CASSEKAGGWNEQFF	TGTGCCAGCAGTGAAAAAGCGGGAGGCTGGAATGAGCAGTTCTTC